The entry below describes one T cell receptor beta chain. Original processing notes: Amplification of reference gene primers provided the estimated nucleated cell counts. TCRdb's copy holds only in-frame clones and misses some; the assay was immunoSEQ multiplex PCR. From that table come the V and J calls and clone size; the DNA was used to work out D and trimming. The sample has 190,000 or so clones, 90% seen once; the top ten hold about 0.58%. Germline V gives CDR1 KGHDR, CDR2 SFDVKD. The CDR3 length is 12 residues. Trimming cost V 1 base and J 10 bases, with 10 bases left between them. This sample stems from a study of blood T cell repertoires in COVID-19. Study overall: Samples came from the United States, Italy and Spain, spanning acute and convalescent COVID-19. Sources were T cells, B-cell-depleted T cells, or PBMCs; the material itself was cDNA or gDNA.

The sequence was obtained from a man between 50 and 59 years old with acute or convalescent COVID-19. The sequencing sample was made of peripheral blood. The J gene is TRBJ2-7, the V gene TRBV24-1; the D is unclear. The CDR3, as DNA: TGTGCCACCAGTGATTTCTTGGGCCTTCAGTACTTC. Amino acids: CATSDFLGLQYF.